This record looks at one TCR beta chain sequence and its context. Antigen unknown. The sample belongs to a study of hypomethylating agent response in myelodysplastic syndrome. Study summary: Non-responders met neither complete response nor hematologic improvement criteria, which defined response.

Points from the study as a whole: Shared GLIPH2 clusters possibly recognizing novel MDS antigens remain unconfirmed.

V gave up 3 bases and J gave up 0 bases, with 10 bases separating them. The CDR3 covers 16 residues. Germline V CDR1 and CDR2: SGHRS, YFSETQ. Two replicates of about 200 ng each gave 400 ng DNA per sample, survey resolution. Generated by immunoSEQ multiplex PCR, the TCRdb table keeps only in-frame clones and is missing some. The data hold about 3,500 clones, with roughly 78% observed a single time. This sequence joins TRBV5-1 and TRBJ2-6, with D perhaps TRBD1 (5 bases). This sequence was found in a human donor with myelodysplastic syndrome. Specimen: bone marrow, collected before or after starting hypomethylating agent treatment for myelodysplastic syndrome (not recorded which). This CDR3 reads CASSSSQVSGANVLTF. DNA of the CDR3: TGCGCCAGCAGCTCCTCACAGGTCTCTGGGGCCAACGTCCTGACTTTC.